This T cell receptor (beta chain) is from a study of T-cell memory formation after mild COVID-19. Study at large: The study found TCR clusters largely donor specific.

Trimming took 5 bases from V and 5 from J; bases not matched to a gene: 6. Germline assignment: CDR1 SGHTA and CDR2 FQGNSA. CDR3 length: 14 residues. With constant-segment primers, 5'RACE yielded cDNA libraries of TCR alpha and TCR beta that carried sample barcodes and UMIs. In TCRdb, the 5' RACE reads were re-called with MiXCR into one record per CDR3 protein. In the table there are more than 450,000 distinct CDR3 sequences, roughly 18% of which are singletons. This clonotype showed up just a few times. The antigen is undetermined. Study findings and constraints: The study found balanced CD4/CD8 in clones contracting day 15 to 85 and a CD4+ lean in later expanders.

The sample comprised PBMCs or a T cell subset sorted from them (not recorded which). The source of this sequence is an adult woman who had mild COVID-19 (a few samples of this study predate the infection). Cell type and time point are not known. This rearrangement joins TRBV7-2 to TRBJ2-3, with TRBD2 identical over 8 bases. The CDR3 nucleotides are TGTGCCAGCAGCGCTGGACTAGCAATAGATACGCAGTATTTT. Encoded protein: CASSAGLAIDTQYF.